This T cell receptor (beta chain) was observed in a study of blood T cell repertoires in COVID-19. From germline, CDR1 is LNHDA and CDR2 SQIVND (reference sequence). The V segment lost 5 bases and the J segment 6 bases; nucleotides outside the gene matches: 3. The CDR3 spans 14 residues. The table came from immunoSEQ multiplex PCR; TCRdb's copy has only in-frame clones and leaves some out. Seen here are about 270,000 clones, 91% observed once, and the top ten hold less than 3.5%. Within 2 weeks of study entry, exposed participants had contacted a PCR-confirmed or clinician-diagnosed COVID-19 case. Sequences were obtained from PBMCs or T cells enriched from blood (not recorded which). This TCR was recovered from a man aged 35 to 55 who had been exposed to COVID-19. The chain uses TRBV19 and TRBJ2-1, with TRBD2 identical over 11 bases. DNA of the CDR3: TGTGCCAGTAGTCCCGGGACTAGCGGCAATGAGCAGTTCTTC. Protein: CASSPGTSGNEQFF.